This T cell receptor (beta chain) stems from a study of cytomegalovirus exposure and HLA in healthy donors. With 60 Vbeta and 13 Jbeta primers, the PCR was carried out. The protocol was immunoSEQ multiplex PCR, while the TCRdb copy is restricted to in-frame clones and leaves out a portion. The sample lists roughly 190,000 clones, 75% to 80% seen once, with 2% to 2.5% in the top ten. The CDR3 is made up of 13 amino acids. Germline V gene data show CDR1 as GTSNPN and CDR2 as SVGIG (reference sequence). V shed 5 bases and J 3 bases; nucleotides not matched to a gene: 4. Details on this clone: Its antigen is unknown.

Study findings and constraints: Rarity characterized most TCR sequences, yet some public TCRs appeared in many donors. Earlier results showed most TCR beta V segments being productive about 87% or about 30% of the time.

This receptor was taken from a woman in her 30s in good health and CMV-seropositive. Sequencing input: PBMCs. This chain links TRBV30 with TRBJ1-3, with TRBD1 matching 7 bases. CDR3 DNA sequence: TGTGCCTGGGAAGGGGGCGGTGGAAACACCATATATTTT. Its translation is CAWEGGGGNTIYF.